This entry lists 7 T cell receptor beta chains sequenced from one sample in a study of T cell responses to AZD1222 COVID-19 vaccine. Sequencing used immunoSEQ multiplex PCR; TCRdb keeps in-frame clones, though not all of them. The repertoire holds more than 95,000 clones, with about 85% as singletons. Sequencing was performed on peripheral blood, taken 28 days after the second AZD1222 dose. These receptors all come from an adult who received the AZD1222 COVID-19 vaccine.

The count of this clone is one. The chain joins TRBV11-3 to TRBJ2-1, with 7 bases identical to TRBD1. Germline V gene data show CDR1 as SGHNT and CDR2 as YENEEA. V lost 7 bases and J lost 5; bases outside the gene matches: 14. The CDR3 loop spans 16 amino acids. This CDR3 is CASMGTVPPIDNEQFF. Here the CDR3 DNA reads TGTGCCAGCATGGGGACAGTCCCCCCAATCGACAATGAGCAGTTCTTC.

The V and J genes are TRBV3-1 (or the pseudogene TRBV3-2) and TRBJ1-5; maybe TRBD1 (5 bases). The CDR3 covers 14 residues. Germline V gene sequence: CDR1 LGHDT, CDR2 YNNKEL (reference sequence). Deletions cut 6 bases from V and 4 bases from J, with 13 bases between. The CDR3 DNA reads as TGTGCCAGCAGTACCTCAGGGAGTAATCAGCCCCAGCATTTT. Its protein product is CASSTSGSNQPQHF.

In its sample, this clone was seen a few times. J is TRBJ1-1 and V is TRBV11-2; no firm D call. From germline, CDR1 is SGHAT and CDR2 FQNNGV. This CDR3 is 13 amino acids long. V lost 1 base and J lost 11, with 14 bases in between. In nucleotides, the CDR3 is TGTGCCAGCAGCTTAGCGGGCACGACGGGGGCTTTCTTT. Translation: CASSLAGTTGAFF.

The rearrangement links TRBV5-1 to TRBJ1-5, with 9 positions matching TRBD1. The junction had 4 bases not matched to a gene; V was cut back by 0 bases and J by 3 bases. CDR1 and CDR2 from the germline V gene are SGHRS and YFSETQ. This CDR3 spans 16 amino acids. The DNA of the CDR3 is TGCGCCAGCAGCTTGGGCGACAGGGGGTTCAATCAGCCCCAGCATTTT. It encodes CASSLGDRGFNQPQHF. Full variable domain (rest looked up from reference TRBV5-1 and TRBJ1-5): KAGVTQTPRYLIKTRGQQVTLSCSPISGHRSVSWYQQTPGQGLQFLFEYFSETQRNKGNFPGRFSGRQFSNSRSEMNVSTLELGDSALYLCASSLGDRGFNQPQHFGDGTRLSIL.

The V and J genes are TRBV6-6 and TRBJ1-6; no clear D. With 6 bases removed from V and 8 bases from J, the gap between germline ends came to 11 bases. Germline assignment: CDR1 MNHNY and CDR2 SVGAGI (reference sequence). CDR3 size: 13 residues. The CDR3 protein is CASRADPYSPLHF. DNA of the CDR3: TGTGCCAGCAGGGCAGATCCTTATTCACCCCTCCACTTT.

V usage is TRBV28 and J usage is TRBJ1-1, with D uncertain. Trimming removed 8 bases at V and 5 bases at J, with 12 bases between. Germline CDR1 reads MDHEN; CDR2 reads SYDVKM. CDR3 length equals 12 residues. Written as DNA, the CDR3 is TGTGCCAGCCGCTGGGCGCGGACTGAAGCTTTCTTT. This codes for CASRWARTEAFF. Variable domain in full (rest from reference TRBV28 and TRBJ1-1): DVKVTQSSRYLVKRTGEKVFLECVQDMDHENMFWYRQDPGLGLRLIYFSYDVKMKEKGDIPEGYSVSREKKERFSLILESASTNQTSMYLCASRWARTEAFFGQGTRLTVV.

The chain joins TRBV3-1 (or the pseudogene TRBV3-2) to TRBJ1-4; D gene ambiguous. In germline, CDR1 is LGHDT, CDR2 YNNKEL (reference sequence). V was clipped by 4 bases and J by 10 bases, with 13 bases between them. CDR3 length equals 13 residues. The chain's CDR3 is CASSPRSDGKLFF. The CDR3 DNA sequence: TGTGCCAGCAGCCCCCGCAGTGATGGAAAACTGTTTTTT.